The 4 T cell receptor beta chains below were found in one sample sequenced in a study of blood T cell repertoires in COVID-19. Clones were read by immunoSEQ multiplex PCR, and TCRdb kept only the in-frame ones, dropping some. The sample holds 220,000 or so clones, around 80% seen once. The sequencing input was peripheral blood. The receptors were sampled from a woman in her seventies with acute or convalescent COVID-19.

The J gene is TRBJ2-1, the V gene TRBV27; D is unresolved. Germline V CDR1 and CDR2: MNHEY, SMNVEV (reference sequence). The CDR3 has 12 amino acids. With 4 bases removed from V and 15 bases from J, the gap between germline ends came to 16 bases. The CDR3 nucleotides are TGTGCCAGCAGTTCCGACGACGGAAAGCGGTTCTTC. This encodes CASSSDDGKRFF.

This chain uses TRBV19 with TRBJ2-7; D remains unclear. This CDR3 contains 15 residues. V was clipped by 1 base and J by 3 bases, with 13 bases between them. Germline assignment: CDR1 LNHDA and CDR2 SQIVND (reference sequence). CDR3 protein: CASSIGSSLGYEQYF. The CDR3 DNA sequence: TGTGCCAGTAGTATAGGTTCGAGTCTTGGCTACGAGCAGTACTTC.

The J gene is TRBJ2-1, the V gene TRBV24-1; 8 bases match TRBD2. Germline lookup yields CDR1 KGHDR and CDR2 SFDVKD. Trimming cost V 3 bases and J 4 bases; bases outside gene matches: 7. This CDR3 comprises 16 residues. In DNA form, the CDR3 reads TGTGCCACCAGTGATACCTTCGGGGGGGGGTACAATGAGCAGTTCTTC. It translates to CATSDTFGGGYNEQFF.

V is TRBV3-1 (or the pseudogene TRBV3-2) and J is TRBJ2-5; a possible D gene is TRBD2 (5 bases). The V gene's germline CDR1 is LGHDT and CDR2 YNNKEL (reference sequence). The CDR3 has 15 amino acids. V lost 3 bases and J lost 4, with 15 bases in between. The chain's CDR3 is CASSHPLEGRETQYF. DNA of the CDR3: TGTGCCAGCAGCCACCCGCTCGAAGGGAGAGAGACCCAGTACTTC.